One sample yielded the 3 T cell receptor beta chains listed below, sequenced in a study of cytomegalovirus exposure and HLA in healthy donors. The PCR ran on 60 Vbeta and 13 Jbeta primers. Sequenced by immunoSEQ multiplex PCR; TCRdb stores in-frame clones only, minus some. The sample lists some 150,000 clones, roughly four fifths occurring once. Sequencing was carried out using PBMCs. The origin of the receptors is a middle-aged man in good health and CMV-seropositive.

This rearrangement joins TRBV7-2 to TRBJ1-5; a weak D match, TRBD1 (5 bases). This CDR3 has 14 residues. The V end was cut by 3 bases, the J end by 7 bases, with 13 bases between. Germline CDR1 is SGHTA and CDR2 is FQGNSA. Here the CDR3 reads CASSLKGMGQPQHF. As DNA, the CDR3 is TGTGCCAGCAGCTTGAAGGGGATGGGCCAGCCCCAGCATTTT. Together with reference TRBV7-2 and TRBJ1-5, the CDR3 gives the full variable domain: GAGVSQSPSNKVTEKGKDVELRCDPISGHTALYWYRQSLGQGLEFLIYFQGNSAPDKSGLPSDRFSAERTGGSVSTLTIQRTQQEDSAVYLCASSLKGMGQPQHFGDGTRLSIL.

This rearrangement joins TRBV6-6 to TRBJ2-2; D might be TRBD1 (6 bases). This CDR3 contains 15 residues. The V gene's germline CDR1 is MNHNY and CDR2 SVGAGI (reference sequence). Deletions cut 4 bases from V and 10 bases from J, with 19 bases between. CDR3 amino acids: CASSSGPGVGKELFF. CDR3 coding DNA: TGTGCCAGCAGTTCAGGTCCAGGGGTCGGGAAGGAGCTGTTTTTT.

The chain uses TRBV9 and TRBJ2-3; D not certain. CDR3 length: 12 amino acids. Germline V gives CDR1 SGDLS, CDR2 YYNGEE. V lost 4 bases and J lost 6, with 9 bases in between. CDR3 protein: CASSPPSDTQYF. The CDR3 bases are TGTGCCAGCAGCCCCCCTTCGGATACGCAGTATTTT.